This T cell receptor (beta chain) was sequenced during a study of blood T cell repertoires in COVID-19. Turning to the study itself: Acute and convalescent COVID-19 specimens originated in the United States, Italy and Spain. Sources were T cells, B-cell-depleted T cells, or PBMCs; the material itself was cDNA or gDNA.

Per the original methods: Amplification of reference gene primers was used by the study to estimate nucleated cell counts. Libraries were prepared by immunoSEQ multiplex PCR; TCRdb keeps only in-frame clonotypes and omits some of them. Clonal size and the V and J genes are those of that table, whereas D and trimming came from the DNA. The sample contains approximately 57,000 clones, more than 75% of which appear only once. CDR1 is MGHRA and CDR2 is YSYEKL in the germline V gene. Trimming shortened V by 3 bases and J by 3 bases, and 13 bases separated the two germline ends. CDR3 length equals 15 residues.

The chain uses TRBV4-1 and TRBJ2-3, with D perhaps matching TRBD1 (6 bases). Sequencing was done on a sample of peripheral blood. The sequence derives from a man aged 50-59 years with acute or convalescent COVID-19. CDR3 in DNA: TGCGCCAGCAGCCAGAATACACAGGGAACAGATACGCAGTATTTT. It is translated as CASSQNTQGTDTQYF.